This TCR beta chain is from a study of molecular identifiers for immune sequencing clone quantification. Broader study findings: Clonotypes surpassing 20 RNA copies contained over 98% of effector molecules, versus under 1% in naive cells.

This clonotype has ten or more counts. What it binds is not known. Isolation of naive CD8 T cells was achieved by sorting on a CD8+CD4-CCR7+CD45RA+ phenotype. Germline V gives CDR1 MNHNS, CDR2 SASEGT. The ends were cut back, 6 bases at V and 2 bases at J, with 11 bases in the middle. This CDR3 is 13 amino acids long. From the PCR reads, TCRdb called clonotypes with MiXCR, one entry per CDR3 protein. Of 550,000 to 750,000 distinct CDR3 sequences listed, roughly 21% are singletons. Sequencing was done on a sample of naive CD8+ T cells from blood, with Jurkat cell RNA spiked in. Subset denoted: FACS-sorted CD8+CD4-CCR7+CD45RA+ naive T cells. This TCR derives from a human donor in good health. Some libraries in this study had Jurkat cell RNA spiked in. V gene TRBV6-1 combines with J gene TRBJ2-7; D may be TRBD1 (5 bases). In nucleotides, the CDR3 is TGTGCCAGCAGCAGGGTCCTCGCCTACGAGCAGTACTTC. Translating it yields CASSRVLAYEQYF.